This is a list of T cell receptor beta chains from one sample in a study of CD8 T cells in Susac syndrome. MiXCR was run by TCRdb on the immunoSEQ multiplex PCR reads, yielding one entry per CDR3 protein. Among about 300,000 distinct CDR3 sequences listed, roughly 85% were seen once. The sample taken for sequencing was CD8+ T cells from PBMCs. These receptors were obtained from a human donor with multiple sclerosis. Both conserved end residues are trimmed from each CDR3. A row's size may be missing; if present it is once, few, many or a size class.

ASSTITGGGYEQY,TRBJ2-7,TRBV27,.
ASSLPRQGGTYEQY,TRBJ2-7,TRBV7-9,few
ASSYTGWDGYT,TRBJ1-2,TRBV6-6,few
SAPRSRAFPYNEQF,TRBJ2-1,TRBV20-1,.
ASSPRGRNYGYT,TRBJ1-2,TRBV28,.
ASSLVGRAADTQY,TRBJ2-3,TRBV5-1,.
ASSQTGYEQY,TRBJ2-7,TRBV4-1,few
SVFRLTGELF,TRBJ2-2,TRBV20-1,.
SVQTTNEKLF,TRBJ1-4,TRBV29-1,.
ASSYTSGANEQF,TRBJ2-1,TRBV6-5,.
ASRVRDRGNQPQH,TRBJ1-5,TRBV6-1,.
ASSLNGLYEQY,TRBJ2-7,TRBV27,.
ASSGGAGVETQY,TRBJ2-5,TRBV28,.
ASSQEGLLRNTGELF,TRBJ2-2,TRBV4-3,.
AGSQEGPSGSFGGEQF,TRBJ2-1,TRBV4-3,.
ASSLATGDTGELF,TRBJ2-2,TRBV7-9,.
ASSLRGFPAWAGELF,TRBJ2-2,TRBV11-3,.
ASSWDRVGGLSYNEQF,TRBJ2-1,TRBV12-3/TRBV12-4,.
ASSYRGRGVEWGAGIQY,TRBJ2-4,TRBV6-5,.
ASSLGGDLLY,TRBJ2-7,TRBV7-2,.
ASSQPKGTGYNEQY,TRBJ2-7,TRBV14,.
ASSLNGNQY,TRBJ2-4,TRBV7-9,once
ASSPTGTGDYEQY,TRBJ2-7,TRBV7-3,.
ASSPLTSGRSYEQY,TRBJ2-7,TRBV18,.
ASSPVPGEAKNIQY,TRBJ2-4,TRBV18,.
AISGALGSSYNEQF,TRBJ2-1,TRBV10-3,.
ASKGRGHPTDTQY,TRBJ2-3,TRBV27,.
ASSPVAAGNEQF,TRBJ2-1,TRBV3-1,.
ASSLSPWDRGQEATEAF,TRBJ1-1,TRBV7-3,.
ASSQGLAGNEQF,TRBJ2-1,TRBV4-2,.
ASTDLQGAAYGYT,TRBJ1-2,TRBV6-6,.
ASSPDTSYEQY,TRBJ2-7,TRBV4-3,.
ASSLIGTGYNEQF,TRBJ2-1,TRBV28,.
ASTGGPETQY,TRBJ2-5,TRBV19,.
SVFPRSHNEQF,TRBJ2-1,TRBV29-1,.
ASSPDREGTGELF,TRBJ2-2,TRBV7-3,.
ASSPLGQETQY,TRBJ2-5,TRBV28,.
ATSRDRITGELL,TRBJ2-2,TRBV15,.
ASSYGWESSYEQY,TRBJ2-7,TRBV6-2/TRBV6-3,.
ASSLQLAGRSYNEQF,TRBJ2-1,TRBV7-9,.
SARGVDYEQY,TRBJ2-7,TRBV20-1,.
ASSTGGTNQPQH,TRBJ1-5,TRBV6-2/TRBV6-3,few
SARDLVREANEQF,TRBJ2-1,TRBV20-1,.
ASSLGGSGTNNEQF,TRBJ2-1,TRBV5-1,.
ASSVGDREGNGYT,TRBJ1-2,TRBV9,.
ASSPPLTPTDTQY,TRBJ2-3,TRBV18,once
SARDVGASGPLAGELF,TRBJ2-2,TRBV20-1,.
SARDGSGRVWNEQF,TRBJ2-1,TRBV20-1,.
ASSLNSRFWYT,TRBJ1-2,TRBV28,.
ASSLTGGTYEQY,TRBJ2-7,TRBV28,few
ASSRPDHPRGGEQF,TRBJ2-1,TRBV12-3/TRBV12-4,.
ASSYWLAETYEQY,TRBJ2-7,TRBV6-2/TRBV6-3,.
ASSSSGTVNEQY,TRBJ2-7,TRBV13,few